Following are 4 T cell receptor beta chains from one sample sequenced in a study of OX40 agonist ivuxolimab in advanced cancers. Produced via immunoSEQ multiplex PCR; TCRdb's table is partial and in-frame only. The sample consists of 46,000 or so clones, 77% of them appearing once. The specimen was CD4+ or CD8+ T cells sorted from blood, collected in a trial of the OX40 agonist ivuxolimab. These receptors originate from an adult with an advanced solid tumor such as melanoma, head and neck, liver or kidney cancer.

The rearrangement uses TRBV6-5 and TRBJ2-7; the match to TRBD2 covers 10 bases. Germline CDR1 reads MNHEY; CDR2 reads SVGAGI. The CDR3 runs to 15 residues. Trimming took 5 bases from V and 0 from J; bases not matched to a gene: 4. CDR3 DNA sequence: TGTGCCAGCAGTAACTTAGCGGGAGGCTCCTACGAGCAGTACTTC. Amino acid sequence: CASSNLAGGSYEQYF.

Only one count was recorded for this clone. The V and J genes are TRBV18 and TRBJ2-5; D is uncertain. The J call may not be correct, given that the DNA end is closer to TRBJ2-7. The germline gives CDR1 KGHSH, CDR2 LQKENI. The CDR3 length is 14 residues. CDR3 DNA sequence: TGTGCCAGCTCACCCGATCTATACGGGCGCGAGCAGTACTTC. Encoded protein: CASSPDLYGREQYF.

The chain employs TRBV14 and TRBJ1-3; possibly TRBD1 for D (5 bases). Germline lookup yields CDR1 SGHDN and CDR2 FVKESK. This CDR3 is 15 amino acids long. Trimming took 3 bases from V and 4 from J, leaving 13 bases between them. CDR3 DNA sequence: TGTGCCAGCAGCCATCGGTCAGGGTTGGGAAACACCATATATTTT. Translated, it gives CASSHRSGLGNTIYF.

The chain carries TRBV6-6 and TRBJ1-1; weak D call: TRBD1 (5 bases). Germline CDR1 reads MNHNY; CDR2 reads SVGAGI (reference sequence). The V end lost 5 bases, the J end lost 10 bases, and 14 bases lay between the germline ends. This CDR3 is 12 amino acids long. The CDR3 region has the DNA TGTGCCAGCAGTGCACAGGAAACGGCAGCTTTCTTT. This translates into CASSAQETAAFF.